This T cell receptor (beta chain) was obtained from a study of control samples from healthy donors and cancer patients. From germline, CDR1 is MNHEY and CDR2 SVGEGT. The CDR3 spans 15 residues. V was shortened by 2 bases and J by 9 bases, with 19 bases between the two germline ends. Sequencing used immunoSEQ multiplex PCR; TCRdb keeps in-frame clones, though not all of them. This sample has roughly 150,000 clones; 80% to 95% occur once, and the top ten carry roughly 0.7%. The genes are TRBV6-2 or TRBV6-3 and TRBJ2-5; the D gene is possibly TRBD2 (6 bases). Sequences were obtained from blood. The sequence derives from a woman between 25 and 40 years old in good health. The chain's CDR3 is CASSYPPGGTGAQYF. In nucleotides, the CDR3 is TGTGCCAGCAGTTACCCTCCCGGCGGGACGGGAGCCCAGTACTTC.